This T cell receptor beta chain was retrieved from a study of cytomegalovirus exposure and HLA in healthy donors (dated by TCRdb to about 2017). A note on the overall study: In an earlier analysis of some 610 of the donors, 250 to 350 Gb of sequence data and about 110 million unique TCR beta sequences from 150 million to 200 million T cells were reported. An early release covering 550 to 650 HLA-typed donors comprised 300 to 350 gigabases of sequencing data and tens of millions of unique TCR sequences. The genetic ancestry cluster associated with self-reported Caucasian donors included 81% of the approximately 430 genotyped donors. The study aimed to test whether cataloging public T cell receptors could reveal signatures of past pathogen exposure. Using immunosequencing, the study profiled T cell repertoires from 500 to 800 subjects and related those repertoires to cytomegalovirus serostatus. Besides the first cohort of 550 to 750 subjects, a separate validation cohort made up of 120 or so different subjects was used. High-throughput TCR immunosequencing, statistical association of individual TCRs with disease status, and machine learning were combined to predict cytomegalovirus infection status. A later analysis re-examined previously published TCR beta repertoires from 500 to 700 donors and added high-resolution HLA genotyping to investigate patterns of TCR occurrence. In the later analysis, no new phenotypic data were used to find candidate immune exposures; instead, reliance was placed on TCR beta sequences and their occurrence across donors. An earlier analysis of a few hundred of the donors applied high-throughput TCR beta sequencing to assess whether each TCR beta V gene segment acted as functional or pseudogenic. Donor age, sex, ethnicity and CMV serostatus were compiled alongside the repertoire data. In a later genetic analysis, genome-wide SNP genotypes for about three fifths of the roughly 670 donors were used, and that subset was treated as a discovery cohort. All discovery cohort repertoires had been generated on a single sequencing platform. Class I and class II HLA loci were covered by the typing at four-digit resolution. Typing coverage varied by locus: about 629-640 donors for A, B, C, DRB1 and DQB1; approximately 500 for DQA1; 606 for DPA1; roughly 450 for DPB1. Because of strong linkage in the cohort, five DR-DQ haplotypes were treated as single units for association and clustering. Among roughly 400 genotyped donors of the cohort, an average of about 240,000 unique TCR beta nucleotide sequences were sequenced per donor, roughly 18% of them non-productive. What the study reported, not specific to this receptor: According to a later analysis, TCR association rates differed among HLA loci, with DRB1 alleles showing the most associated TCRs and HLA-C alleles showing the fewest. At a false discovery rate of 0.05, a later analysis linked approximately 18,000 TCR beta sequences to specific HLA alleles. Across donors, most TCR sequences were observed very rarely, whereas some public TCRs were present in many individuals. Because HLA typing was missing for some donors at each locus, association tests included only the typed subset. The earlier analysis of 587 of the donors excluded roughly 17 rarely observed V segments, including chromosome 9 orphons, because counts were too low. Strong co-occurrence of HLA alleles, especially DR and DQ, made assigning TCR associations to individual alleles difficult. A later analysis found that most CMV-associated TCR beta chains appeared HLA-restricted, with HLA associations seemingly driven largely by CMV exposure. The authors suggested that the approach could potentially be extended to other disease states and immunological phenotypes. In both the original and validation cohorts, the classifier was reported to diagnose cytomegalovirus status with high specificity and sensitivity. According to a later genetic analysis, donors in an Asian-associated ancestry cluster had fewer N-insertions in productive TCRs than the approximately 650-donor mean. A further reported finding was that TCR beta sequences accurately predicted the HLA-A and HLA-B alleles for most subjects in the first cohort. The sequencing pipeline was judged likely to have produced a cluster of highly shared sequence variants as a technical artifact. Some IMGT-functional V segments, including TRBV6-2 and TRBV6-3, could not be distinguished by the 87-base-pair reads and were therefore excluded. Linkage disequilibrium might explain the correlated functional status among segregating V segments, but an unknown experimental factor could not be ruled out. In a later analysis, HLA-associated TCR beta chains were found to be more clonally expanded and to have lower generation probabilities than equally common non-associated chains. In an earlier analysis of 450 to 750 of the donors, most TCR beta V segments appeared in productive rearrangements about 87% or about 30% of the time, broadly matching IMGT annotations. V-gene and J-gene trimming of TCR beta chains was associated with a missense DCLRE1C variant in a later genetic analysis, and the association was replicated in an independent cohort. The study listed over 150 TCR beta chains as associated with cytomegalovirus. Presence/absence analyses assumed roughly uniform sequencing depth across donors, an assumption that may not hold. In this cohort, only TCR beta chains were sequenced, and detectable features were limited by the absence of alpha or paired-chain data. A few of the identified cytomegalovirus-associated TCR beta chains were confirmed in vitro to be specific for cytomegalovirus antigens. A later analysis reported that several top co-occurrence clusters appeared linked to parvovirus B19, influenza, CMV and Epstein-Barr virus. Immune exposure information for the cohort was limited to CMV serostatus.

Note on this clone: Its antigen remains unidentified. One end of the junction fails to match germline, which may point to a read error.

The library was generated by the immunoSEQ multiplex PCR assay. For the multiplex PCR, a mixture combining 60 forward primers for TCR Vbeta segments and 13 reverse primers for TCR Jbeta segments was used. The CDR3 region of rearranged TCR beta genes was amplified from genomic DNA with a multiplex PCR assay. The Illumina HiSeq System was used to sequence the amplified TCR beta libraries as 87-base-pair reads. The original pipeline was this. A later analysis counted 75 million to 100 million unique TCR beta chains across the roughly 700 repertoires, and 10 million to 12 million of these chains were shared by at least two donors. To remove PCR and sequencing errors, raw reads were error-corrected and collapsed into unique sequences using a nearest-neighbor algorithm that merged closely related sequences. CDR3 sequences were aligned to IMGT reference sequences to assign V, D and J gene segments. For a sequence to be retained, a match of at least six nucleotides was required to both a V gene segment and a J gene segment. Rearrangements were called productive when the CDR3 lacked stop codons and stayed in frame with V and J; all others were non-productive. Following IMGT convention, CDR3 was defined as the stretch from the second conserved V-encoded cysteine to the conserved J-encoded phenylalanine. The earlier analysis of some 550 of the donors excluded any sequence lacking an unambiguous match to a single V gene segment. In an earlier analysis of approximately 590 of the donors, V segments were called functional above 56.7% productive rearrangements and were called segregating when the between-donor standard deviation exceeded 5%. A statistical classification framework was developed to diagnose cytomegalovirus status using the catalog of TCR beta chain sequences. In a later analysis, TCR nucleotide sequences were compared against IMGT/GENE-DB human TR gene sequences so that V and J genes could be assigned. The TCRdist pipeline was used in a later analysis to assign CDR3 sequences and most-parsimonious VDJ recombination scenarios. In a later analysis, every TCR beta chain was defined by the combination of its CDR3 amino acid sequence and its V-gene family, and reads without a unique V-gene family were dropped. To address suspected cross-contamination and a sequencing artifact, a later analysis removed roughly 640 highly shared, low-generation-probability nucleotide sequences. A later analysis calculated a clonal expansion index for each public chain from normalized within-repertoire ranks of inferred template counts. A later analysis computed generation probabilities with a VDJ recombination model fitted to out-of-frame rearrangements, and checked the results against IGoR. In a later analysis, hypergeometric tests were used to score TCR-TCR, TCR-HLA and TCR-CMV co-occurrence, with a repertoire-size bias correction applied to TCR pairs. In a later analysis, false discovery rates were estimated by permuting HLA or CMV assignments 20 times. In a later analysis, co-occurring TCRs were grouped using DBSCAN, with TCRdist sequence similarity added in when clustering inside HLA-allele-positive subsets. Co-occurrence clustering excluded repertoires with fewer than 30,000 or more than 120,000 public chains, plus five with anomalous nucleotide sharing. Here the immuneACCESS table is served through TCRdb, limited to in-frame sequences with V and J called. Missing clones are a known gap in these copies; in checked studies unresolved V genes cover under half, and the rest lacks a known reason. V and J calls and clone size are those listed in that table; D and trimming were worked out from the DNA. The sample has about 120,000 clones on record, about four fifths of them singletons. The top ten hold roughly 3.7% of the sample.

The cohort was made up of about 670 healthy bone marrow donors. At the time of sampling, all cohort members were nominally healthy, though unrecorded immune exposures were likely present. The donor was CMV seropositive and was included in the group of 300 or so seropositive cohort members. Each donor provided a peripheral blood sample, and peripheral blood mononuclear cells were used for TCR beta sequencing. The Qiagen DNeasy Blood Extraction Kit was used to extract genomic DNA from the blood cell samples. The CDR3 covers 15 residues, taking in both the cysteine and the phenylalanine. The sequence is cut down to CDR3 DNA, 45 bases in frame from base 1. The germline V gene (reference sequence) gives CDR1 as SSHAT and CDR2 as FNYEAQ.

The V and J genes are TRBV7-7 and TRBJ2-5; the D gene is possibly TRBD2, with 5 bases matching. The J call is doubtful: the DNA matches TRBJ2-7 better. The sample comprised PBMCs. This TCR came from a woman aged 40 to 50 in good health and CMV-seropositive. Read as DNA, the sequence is TGTGCTAGCAGTTTATTTGGACGGGATCAGGACGAGCAGTACTTC. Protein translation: CASSLFGRDQDEQYF.